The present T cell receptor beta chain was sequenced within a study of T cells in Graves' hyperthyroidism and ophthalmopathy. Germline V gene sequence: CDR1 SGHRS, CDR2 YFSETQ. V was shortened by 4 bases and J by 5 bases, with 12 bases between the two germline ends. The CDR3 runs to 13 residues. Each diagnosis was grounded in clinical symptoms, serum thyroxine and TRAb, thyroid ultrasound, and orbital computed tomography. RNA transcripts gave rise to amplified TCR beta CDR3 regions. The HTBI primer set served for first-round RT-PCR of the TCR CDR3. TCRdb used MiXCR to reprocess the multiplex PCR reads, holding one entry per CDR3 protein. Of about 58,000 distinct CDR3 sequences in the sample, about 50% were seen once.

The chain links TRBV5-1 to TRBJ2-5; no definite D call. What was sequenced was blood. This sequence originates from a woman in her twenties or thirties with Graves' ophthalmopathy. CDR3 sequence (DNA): TGCGCCAGCAGCGCCGGCATTGGGGAGACCCAGTACTTC. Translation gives CASSAGIGETQYF.